This TCR beta chain was identified during a study of blood T cells in healthy people across ages. Study-wide findings and caveats: Estimates of diversity drawn from one million T cells were considered underestimates. Because sorting was not performed, PBMCs prevented conclusive naive versus antigen-experienced comparison.

Researchers isolated at least 6.5 million PBMCs per sample. This clonotype was detected only a few times. The antigen is not known. With a much larger clone just one base away, this may be a read error. Germline V lookup: CDR1 SGHTA, CDR2 FQGNSA. This CDR3 is 14 amino acids long. A second PCR, run for roughly 6 to 11 cycles, used a sample-barcoded 5' primer plus a J-beta primer mix. TCRdb itself ran the 5' RACE reads through MiXCR, one entry per CDR3 protein. Among around 1,900,000 distinct CDR3 sequences listed, around 42% were seen once. The chain combines TRBV7-2 with TRBJ2-6; a weak D match, TRBD1 (5 bases). Source material: blood. The clonotype comes from a human donor in good health. Written as DNA, the CDR3 is TGTGCCAGCAGGAAGCGCTCTGGGGCCAACGTCCGGACTTTC. Amino acid sequence: CASRKRSGANVRTF.